These 24 T cell receptor beta chains came from one sample sequenced in a study of monozygotic twins with inflammatory bowel disease. After re-calling the 5' RACE reads, TCRdb lists one entry per CDR3 protein, DNA absent. Its clone listing holds about 210,000 distinct CDR3 sequences. What was sequenced was blood. The receptors shown here come from a human donor with ulcerative colitis or Crohn's disease, or a healthy co-twin of an affected twin (not recorded which).

CDR3 sequence reads: CASSLRDRISEAFF. V usage is TRBV7-2 and J usage is TRBJ1-1; the TCRdb D gene call, TRBD1, has no DNA to confirm it. Germline V CDR1 and CDR2: SGHTA, FQGNSA. This CDR3 spans 14 amino acids. The whole variable domain, remainder taken from reference TRBV7-2 and TRBJ1-1, is GAGVSQSPSNKVTEKGKDVELRCDPISGHTALYWYRQSLGQGLEFLIYFQGNSAPDKSGLPSDRFSAERTGGSVSTLTIQRTQQEDSAVYLCASSLRDRISEAFFGQGTRLTVV.

The J gene is TRBJ1-2, the V gene TRBV7-8; with no DNA, the TCRdb D assignment of TRBD1 cannot be verified. The CDR3 spans 15 residues. Germline V gives CDR1 SGHVS, CDR2 FQNEAQ. The CDR3 loop reads CASSHHGTANYGYTF.

This rearrangement joins TRBV21-1 to TRBJ2-7; TCRdb's D call, TRBD1, is unchecked because there is no DNA. TRBV21-1 is labeled a pseudogene. The CDR3 loop spans 16 amino acids. CDR3 residues: CASSIRTRDALREQYF.

The rearrangement uses TRBV5-5 and TRBJ1-2. The V gene's germline CDR1 is SGHKS and CDR2 YYEKEE (reference sequence). The CDR3 consists of 15 residues. The CDR3 loop is CASSWALGGDYGYTF.

The chain couples TRBV7-8 to TRBJ1-6. The CDR3 contains 13 residues. Germline V gene lookup returns CDR1 SGHVS and CDR2 FQNEAQ. The CDR3 here is CASSLAEDSPLHF. Complete variable domain (other parts from reference TRBV7-8 and TRBJ1-6): GAGVSQSPRYKVAKRGQDVALRCDPISGHVSLFWYQQALGQGPEFLTYFQNEAQLDKSGLPSDRFFAERPEGSVSTLKIQRTQQEDSAVYLCASSLAEDSPLHFGNGTRLTVT.

The rearrangement joins TRBV7-9 to TRBJ1-2; TCRdb lists TRBD1, though no DNA is available to test this call. Germline lookup yields CDR1 SEHNR and CDR2 FQNEAQ (reference sequence). The CDR3 is made up of 14 amino acids. The CDR3: CASSSGAWDHGYTF.

This chain connects TRBV5-1 to TRBJ1-5. The CDR3 totals 16 residues. Germline V gene sequence: CDR1 SGHRS, CDR2 YFSETQ. The CDR3 reads CASSLVGGDFNQPQHF.

The CDR3 is CASSVDPAANSAGNIQYF. The chain uses TRBV9 and TRBJ2-4; TCRdb names TRBD1, which stays unverified in the absence of DNA. The CDR3 has 18 amino acids. CDR1 is SGDLS, CDR2 YYNGEE, per germline.

The rearrangement uses TRBV5-1 and TRBJ1-1. Looked up from germline, CDR1 is SGHRS and CDR2 is YFSETQ. The CDR3 totals 17 residues. CDR3 sequence: CASSLSPNTVKDTEAFF.

The V call is TRBV6-1, the J call TRBJ2-5; without DNA, the TCRdb call of TRBD1 cannot be checked. Germline CDR1 and CDR2: MNHNS and SASEGT. There are 15 residues in the CDR3. The CDR3 sequence is CASSEAVPRRETQYF.

The gene calls are TRBV7-2 and TRBJ2-3; TCRdb indicates TRBD1, and absent DNA this call remains unverified. From germline, CDR1 is SGHTA and CDR2 FQGNSA. CDR3 length: 13 residues. This chain's CDR3 is CASSYRQLDTQYF.

The CDR3 reads CSVDLSPSSGANVLTF. J is TRBJ2-6 and V is TRBV29-1; TCRdb calls TRBD1, which cannot be checked without DNA. The CDR3 spans 16 residues. The V gene's germline CDR1 is SQVTM and CDR2 ANQGSEA.

This chain links TRBV7-2 with TRBJ2-3. Germline V CDR1 and CDR2: SGHTA, FQGNSA. CDR3 length: 13 residues. CDR3 loop: CASSLEKVDTQYF. The whole variable domain, filled in from reference TRBV7-2 and TRBJ2-3, reads GAGVSQSPSNKVTEKGKDVELRCDPISGHTALYWYRQSLGQGLEFLIYFQGNSAPDKSGLPSDRFSAERTGGSVSTLTIQRTQQEDSAVYLCASSLEKVDTQYFGPGTRLTVL.

The chain combines TRBV18 with TRBJ2-7; lacking DNA, the TRBD1 call made by TCRdb goes unchecked. Germline assignment: CDR1 KGHSH and CDR2 LQKENI. The CDR3 length is 13 residues. The CDR3 reads CASQPGQGDEQYF.

This chain joins TRBV2 and TRBJ2-5. Germline V CDR1 and CDR2: SNHLY, FYNNEI. This CDR3 has 15 residues. The CDR3 here is CASRETGLLSETQYF. Drawing the rest from reference TRBV2 and TRBJ2-5, the complete variable domain is EPEVTQTPSHQVTQMGQEVILRCVPISNHLYFYWYRQILGQKVEFLVSFYNNEISEKSEIFDDQFSVERPDGSNFTLKIRSTKLEDSAMYFCASRETGLLSETQYFGPGTRLLVL.

This chain joins TRBV5-1 and TRBJ1-5. Germline CDR1 reads SGHRS; CDR2 reads YFSETQ. The CDR3 runs 13 residues. The CDR3 spells CASSLGEAQPQHF. The full variable domain, in which reference TRBV5-1 and TRBJ1-5 provide the parts outside the CDR3, is KAGVTQTPRYLIKTRGQQVTLSCSPISGHRSVSWYQQTPGQGLQFLFEYFSETQRNKGNFPGRFSGRQFSNSRSEMNVSTLELGDSALYLCASSLGEAQPQHFGDGTRLSIL.

The genes are TRBV20-1 and TRBJ2-5; TCRdb's D gene call, TRBD2, goes unchecked for lack of DNA. Per the germline V gene, CDR1 is DFQATT and CDR2 is SNEGSKA (reference sequence). The CDR3 has 15 amino acids. The CDR3 sequence is CSASPAGGIKETQYF.

This sequence joins TRBV29-1 and TRBJ2-3; TCRdb designates TRBD1, a call that cannot be tested without DNA. The CDR3 totals 16 residues. Germline CDR1 and CDR2: SQVTM and ANQGSEA. The CDR3 sequence is CSVVVPGTGVADTQYF.

This chain joins TRBV5-5 and TRBJ1-2; TCRdb's D gene call, TRBD1, goes unchecked for lack of DNA. The germline CDR1 and CDR2 sequences are SGHKS and YYEKEE (reference sequence). The CDR3 runs 11 residues. This chain's CDR3 is CASQGDYGYTF.

The chain links TRBV7-6 to TRBJ2-5; TCRdb indicates TRBD1, and absent DNA this call remains unverified. The germline CDR1 and CDR2 sequences are SGHVS and FNYEAQ. The CDR3 is 15 amino acids. This CDR3 is CASSFMQGAQETQYF. The variable domain in full, completed from reference TRBV7-6 and TRBJ2-5, reads GAGVSQSPRYKVTKRGQDVALRCDPISGHVSLYWYRQALGQGPEFLTYFNYEAQQDKSGLPNDRFSAERPEGSISTLTIQRTEQRDSAMYRCASSFMQGAQETQYFGPGTRLLVL.

The chain uses TRBV6-5 and TRBJ2-1; TCRdb outputs TRBD2, but without DNA this stays unchecked. This CDR3 is built from 17 residues. Germline V gene lookup returns CDR1 MNHEY and CDR2 SVGAGI. Here the CDR3 reads CASSYSPSGGIYNEQFF.

This chain links TRBV11-2 with TRBJ2-1. The CDR3 extends over 14 amino acids. Germline values: CDR1 SGHAT, CDR2 FQNNGV. The CDR3 is CASRKEGSYNEQFF.

The chain recombines TRBV20-1 with TRBJ1-4; TCRdb gives TRBD1 as the D gene, but with no DNA this cannot be confirmed. Germline V gene lookup returns CDR1 DFQATT and CDR2 SNEGSKA (reference sequence). The CDR3 consists of 13 residues. CDR3 loop: CSAFQGRNEKLFF.

The genes are TRBV20-1 and TRBJ1-5. CDR1 and CDR2 (germline): DFQATT, SNEGSKA (reference sequence). CDR3 length: 15 amino acids. CDR3 residues: CSATNPGNSNQPQHF.